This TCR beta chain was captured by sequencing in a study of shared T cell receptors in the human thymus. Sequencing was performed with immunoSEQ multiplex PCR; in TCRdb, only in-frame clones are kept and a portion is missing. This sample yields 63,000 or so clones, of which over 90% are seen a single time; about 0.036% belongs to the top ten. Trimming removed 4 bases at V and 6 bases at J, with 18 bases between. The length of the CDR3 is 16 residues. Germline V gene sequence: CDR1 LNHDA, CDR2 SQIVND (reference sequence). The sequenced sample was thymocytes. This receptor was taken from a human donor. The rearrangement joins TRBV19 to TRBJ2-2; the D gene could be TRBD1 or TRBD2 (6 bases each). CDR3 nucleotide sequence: TGTGCCAGTAGTAAAAGGGGGGCTAAAGGTCCCGGGGAGCTGTTTTTT. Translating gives CASSKRGAKGPGELFF. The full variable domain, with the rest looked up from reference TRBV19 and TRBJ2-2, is DGGITQSPKYLFRKEGQNVTLSCEQNLNHDAMYWYRQDPGQGLRLIYYSQIVNDFQKGDIAEGYSVSREKKESFPLTVTSAQKNPTAFYLCASSKRGAKGPGELFFGEGSRLTVL.